The clone carrying this T cell receptor (beta chain) has a single count. This record belongs to a study of cytomegalovirus exposure and HLA in healthy donors. Primers for the PCR totalled 60 Vbeta and 13 Jbeta. Assay used: immunoSEQ multiplex PCR; TCRdb lists only in-frame clones, some missing. This sample has approximately 120,000 clones, with approximately 80% found just once. The CDR3 totals 16 residues. CDR1 KGHSH and CDR2 LQKENI come from the germline V gene. The V and J ends lost 6 bases and 1 base respectively, with 18 bases between them. This TCR was recovered from a man aged 40-49 years in good health and CMV-seronegative. The chain has TRBV18 and TRBJ1-1; no reliable D call. Input material: PBMCs. In nucleotides, the CDR3 is TGTGCCAGCTCCCACCAGGTTAGCGGAAGGAACACTGAAGCTTTCTTT. Its protein is CASSHQVSGRNTEAFF.